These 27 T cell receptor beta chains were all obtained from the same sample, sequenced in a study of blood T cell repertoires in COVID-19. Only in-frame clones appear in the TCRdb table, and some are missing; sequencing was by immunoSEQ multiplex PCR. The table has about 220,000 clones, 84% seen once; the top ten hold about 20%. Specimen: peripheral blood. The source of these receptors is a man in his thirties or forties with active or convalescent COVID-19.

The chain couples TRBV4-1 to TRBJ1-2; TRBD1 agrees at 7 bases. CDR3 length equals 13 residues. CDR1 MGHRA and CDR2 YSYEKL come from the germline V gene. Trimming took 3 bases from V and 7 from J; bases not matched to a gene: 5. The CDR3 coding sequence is TGCGCCAGCAGCCACGATAGACAGGGTGGCTACACCTTC. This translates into CASSHDRQGGYTF.

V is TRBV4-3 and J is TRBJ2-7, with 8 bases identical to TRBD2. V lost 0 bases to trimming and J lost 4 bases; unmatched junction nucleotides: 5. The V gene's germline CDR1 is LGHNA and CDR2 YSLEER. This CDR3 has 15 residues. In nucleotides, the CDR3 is TGCGCCAGCAGCCAAGATTATACGGGAGGGTACGAGCAGTACTTC. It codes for CASSQDYTGGYEQYF.

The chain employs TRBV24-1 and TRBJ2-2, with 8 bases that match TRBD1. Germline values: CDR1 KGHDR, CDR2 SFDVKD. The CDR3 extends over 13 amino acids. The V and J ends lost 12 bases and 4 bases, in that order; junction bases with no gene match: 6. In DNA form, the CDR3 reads TGTGCCGCTCAGGGGGCCATCACCGGGGAGCTGTTTTTT. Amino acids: CAAQGAITGELFF.

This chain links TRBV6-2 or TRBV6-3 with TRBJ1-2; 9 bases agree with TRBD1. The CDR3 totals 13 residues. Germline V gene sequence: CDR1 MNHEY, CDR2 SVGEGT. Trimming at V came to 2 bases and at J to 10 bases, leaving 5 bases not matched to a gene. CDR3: CASSYQGQGDYTF. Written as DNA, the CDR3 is TGTGCCAGCAGTTACCAGGGACAGGGTGACTACACCTTC.

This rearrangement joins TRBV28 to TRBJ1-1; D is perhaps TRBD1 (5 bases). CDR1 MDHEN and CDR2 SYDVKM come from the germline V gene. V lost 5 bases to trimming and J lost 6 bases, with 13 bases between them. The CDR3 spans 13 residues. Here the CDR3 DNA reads TGTGCCAGCAGTGGGGCCGGGTTCCCTGAAGCTTTCTTT. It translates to CASSGAGFPEAFF.

CDR3 nucleotides: TGTGCCAGTACCCCGCGCGGACAGGGCAATCAGCCCCAGCATTTT. Translated: CASTPRGQGNQPQHF. The chain joins TRBV19 to TRBJ1-5; 7 nucleotides align to TRBD1. The germline gives CDR1 LNHDA, CDR2 SQIVND (reference sequence). Germline trimming cut 7 bases from V and 2 bases from J; bases unmatched to any gene: 8. The CDR3 totals 15 residues.

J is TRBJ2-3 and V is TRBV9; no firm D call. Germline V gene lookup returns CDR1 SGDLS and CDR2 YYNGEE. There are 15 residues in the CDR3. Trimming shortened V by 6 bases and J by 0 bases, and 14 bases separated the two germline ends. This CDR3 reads CASTLSPASTDTQYF. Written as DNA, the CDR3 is TGTGCCAGCACCCTTAGCCCTGCTAGCACAGATACGCAGTATTTT.

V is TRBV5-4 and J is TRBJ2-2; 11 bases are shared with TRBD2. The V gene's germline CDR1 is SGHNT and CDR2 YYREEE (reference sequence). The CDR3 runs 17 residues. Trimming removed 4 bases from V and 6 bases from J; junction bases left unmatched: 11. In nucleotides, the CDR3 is TGTGCCAGCAGCCGTTCGTTAGCGGGGGGGCAAGCCGGGGAGCTGTTTTTT. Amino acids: CASSRSLAGGQAGELFF.

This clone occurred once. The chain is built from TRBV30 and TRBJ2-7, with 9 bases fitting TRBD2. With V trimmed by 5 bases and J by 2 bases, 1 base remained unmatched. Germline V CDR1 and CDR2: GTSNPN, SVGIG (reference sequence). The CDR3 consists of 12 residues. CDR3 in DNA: TGTGCCTGGGCGGGAGGGACCTACGAGCAGTACTTC. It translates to CAWAGGTYEQYF.

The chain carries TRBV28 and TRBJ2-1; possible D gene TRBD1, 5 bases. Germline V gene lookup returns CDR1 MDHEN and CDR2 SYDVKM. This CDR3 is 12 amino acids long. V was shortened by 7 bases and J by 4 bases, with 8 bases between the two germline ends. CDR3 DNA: TGTGCCAGCAAAGACAGTTACAATGAGCAGTTCTTC. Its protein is CASKDSYNEQFF.

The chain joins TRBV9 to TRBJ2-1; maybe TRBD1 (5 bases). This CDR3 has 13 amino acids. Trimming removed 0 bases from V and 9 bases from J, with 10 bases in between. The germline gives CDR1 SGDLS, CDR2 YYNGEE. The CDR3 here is CASSVEGVGEQFF. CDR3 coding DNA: TGTGCCAGCAGCGTAGAAGGGGTAGGTGAGCAGTTCTTC.

The CDR3 nucleotides are TGTGCCAGCAGCTTCCTTCGGGCTGGAAACACCATATATTTT. Its translation is CASSFLRAGNTIYF. The rearrangement links TRBV11-2 to TRBJ1-3, with D hard to call. This CDR3 is 14 amino acids long. Trimming left V 3 bases short and J 2 bases short, with 8 bases between. The germline V gene has CDR1 SGHAT and CDR2 FQNNGV. The full variable domain, with the rest looked up from reference TRBV11-2 and TRBJ1-3, is EAGVAQSPRYKIIEKRQSVAFWCNPISGHATLYWYQQILGQGPKLLIQFQNNGVVDDSQLPKDRFSAERLKGVDSTLKIQPAKLEDSAVYLCASSFLRAGNTIYFGEGSWLTVV.

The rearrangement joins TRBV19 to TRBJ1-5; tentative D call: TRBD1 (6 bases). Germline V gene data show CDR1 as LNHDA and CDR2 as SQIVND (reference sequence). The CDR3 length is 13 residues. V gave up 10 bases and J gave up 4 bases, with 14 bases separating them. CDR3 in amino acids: CATDTGRNQPQHF. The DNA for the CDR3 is TGTGCCACTGATACAGGGAGAAATCAGCCCCAGCATTTT.

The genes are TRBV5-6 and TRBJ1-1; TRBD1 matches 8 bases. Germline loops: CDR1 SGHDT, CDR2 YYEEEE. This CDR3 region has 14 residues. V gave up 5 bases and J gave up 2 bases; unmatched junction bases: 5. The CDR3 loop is CASRETGVNTEAFF. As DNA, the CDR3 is TGTGCCAGCAGGGAGACAGGGGTAAACACTGAAGCTTTCTTT.

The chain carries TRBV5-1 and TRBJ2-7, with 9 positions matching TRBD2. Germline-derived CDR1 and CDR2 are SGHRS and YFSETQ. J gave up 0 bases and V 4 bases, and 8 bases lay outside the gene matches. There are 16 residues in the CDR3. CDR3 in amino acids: CASSPSGLAGSYEQYF. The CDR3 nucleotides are TGCGCCAGCAGCCCCTCGGGACTAGCAGGCTCCTACGAGCAGTACTTC.

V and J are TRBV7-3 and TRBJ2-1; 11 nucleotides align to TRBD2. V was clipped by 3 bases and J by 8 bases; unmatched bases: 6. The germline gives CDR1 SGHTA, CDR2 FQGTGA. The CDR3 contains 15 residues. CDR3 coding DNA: TGTGCCAGCAGCTTCCTAGCGGGAGGTGCCTATGAGCAGTTCTTC. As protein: CASSFLAGGAYEQFF.

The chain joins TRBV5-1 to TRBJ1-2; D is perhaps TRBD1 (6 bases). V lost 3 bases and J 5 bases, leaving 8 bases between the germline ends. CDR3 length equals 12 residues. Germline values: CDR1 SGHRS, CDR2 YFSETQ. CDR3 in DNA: TGCGCCAGCAGCTCGGACAGATATGGCTACACCTTC. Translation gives CASSSDRYGYTF.

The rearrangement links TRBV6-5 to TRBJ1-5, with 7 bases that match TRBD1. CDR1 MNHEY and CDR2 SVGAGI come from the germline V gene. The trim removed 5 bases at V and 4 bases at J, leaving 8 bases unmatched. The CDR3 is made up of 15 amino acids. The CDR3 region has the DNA TGTGCCAGCAGTCCTATAGGACAGGATAATCAGCCCCAGCATTTT. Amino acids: CASSPIGQDNQPQHF.

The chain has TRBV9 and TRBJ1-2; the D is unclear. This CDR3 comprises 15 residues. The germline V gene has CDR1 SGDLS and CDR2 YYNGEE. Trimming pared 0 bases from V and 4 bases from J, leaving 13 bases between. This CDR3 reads CASSVDQFPFYGYTF. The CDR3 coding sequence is TGTGCCAGCAGCGTAGATCAGTTCCCTTTCTATGGCTACACCTTC.

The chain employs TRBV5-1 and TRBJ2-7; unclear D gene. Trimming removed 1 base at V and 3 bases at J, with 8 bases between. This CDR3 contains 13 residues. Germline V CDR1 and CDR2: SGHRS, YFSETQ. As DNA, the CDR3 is TGCGCCAGCAGCTTGAACAGCTTCTACGAGCAGTACTTC. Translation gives CASSLNSFYEQYF. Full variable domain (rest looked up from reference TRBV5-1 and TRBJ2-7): KAGVTQTPRYLIKTRGQQVTLSCSPISGHRSVSWYQQTPGQGLQFLFEYFSETQRNKGNFPGRFSGRQFSNSRSEMNVSTLELGDSALYLCASSLNSFYEQYFGPGTRLTVT.

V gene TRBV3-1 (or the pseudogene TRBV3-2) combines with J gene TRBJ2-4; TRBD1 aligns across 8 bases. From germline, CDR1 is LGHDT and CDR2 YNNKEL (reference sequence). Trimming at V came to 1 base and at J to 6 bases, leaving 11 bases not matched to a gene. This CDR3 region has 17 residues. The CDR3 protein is CASSQGDQGASGNIQYF. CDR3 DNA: TGTGCCAGCAGCCAAGGAGATCAGGGGGCTTCGGGAAACATTCAGTACTTC.

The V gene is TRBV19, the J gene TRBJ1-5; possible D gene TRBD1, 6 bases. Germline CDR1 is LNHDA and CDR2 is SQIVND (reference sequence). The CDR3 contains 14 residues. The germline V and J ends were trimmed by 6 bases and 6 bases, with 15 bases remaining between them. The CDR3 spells CASSNAGAGQPQHF. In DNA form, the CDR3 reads TGTGCCAGTAGCAACGCGGGGGCCGGTCAGCCCCAGCATTTT.

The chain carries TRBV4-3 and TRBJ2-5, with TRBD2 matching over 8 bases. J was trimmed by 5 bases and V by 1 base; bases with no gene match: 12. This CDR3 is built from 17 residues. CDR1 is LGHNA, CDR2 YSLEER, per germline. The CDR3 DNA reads TGCGCCAGCAGCCAAGGTTTCGGGGGGGGAGTGGGCGAGACCCAGTACTTC. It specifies CASSQGFGGGVGETQYF.

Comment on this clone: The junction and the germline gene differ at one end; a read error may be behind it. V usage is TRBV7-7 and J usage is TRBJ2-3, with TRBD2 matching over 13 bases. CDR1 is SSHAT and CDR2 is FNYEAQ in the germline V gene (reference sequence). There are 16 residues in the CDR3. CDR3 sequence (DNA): TGTGCTAGCAGCCAGGGACTAGCGGGATCTACAGATACGCAGTATTTT. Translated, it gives CASSQGLAGSTDTQYF.

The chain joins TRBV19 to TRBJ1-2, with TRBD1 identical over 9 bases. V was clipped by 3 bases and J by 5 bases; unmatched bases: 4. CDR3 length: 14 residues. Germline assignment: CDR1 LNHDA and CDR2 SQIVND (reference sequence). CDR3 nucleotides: TGTGCCAGTAGTATGGACAGGGGATTATATGGCTACACCTTC. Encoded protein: CASSMDRGLYGYTF.

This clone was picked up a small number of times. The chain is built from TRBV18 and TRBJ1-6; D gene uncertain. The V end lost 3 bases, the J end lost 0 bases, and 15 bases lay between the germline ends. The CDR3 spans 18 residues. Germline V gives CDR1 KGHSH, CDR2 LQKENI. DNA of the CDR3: TGTGCCAGCTCACCCCGAGGGAGAGAGAGCTCCTATAATTCACCCCTCCACTTT. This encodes CASSPRGRESSYNSPLHF.

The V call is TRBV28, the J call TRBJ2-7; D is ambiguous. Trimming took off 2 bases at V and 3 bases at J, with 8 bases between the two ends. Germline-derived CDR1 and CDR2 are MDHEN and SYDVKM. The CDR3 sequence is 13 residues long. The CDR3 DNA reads TGTGCCAGCAGTTTACTATTTAACTACGAGCAGTACTTC. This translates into CASSLLFNYEQYF.